The rows below give T cell receptor beta chains drawn from one sample of a study of T cell responses to AZD1222 COVID-19 vaccine. Profiling relied on immunoSEQ multiplex PCR, and the TCRdb table lists in-frame clones only, not all of them. The sample shows 100,000 to 150,000 clones, around 89% of them seen only once. The sequenced sample was peripheral blood, obtained on day 0 of MenACWY control vaccination. The receptors were gathered from an adult in good health. Both conserved end residues are part of each CDR3. A D gene is named only where the DNA matches it firmly. Some rows mark clone size as missing; the rest say once, few, many or name a class of expanded clone.

>TRBV4-2|-|-|TRBJ2-2
CASSQSLNTGELFF
TGTGCCAGCAGCCAAAGCCTGAATACCGGGGAGCTGTTTTTT
>TRBV2|TRBD1|-|TRBJ1-4
CASRFDRGANEKLFF
TGTGCCAGCAGGTTCGACAGGGGAGCTAATGAAAAACTGTTTTTT
>TRBV2|-|-|TRBJ2-1
CASSEEGKAPEQFF
TGTGCCAGCAGTGAAGAGGGAAAAGCTCCTGAGCAGTTCTTC
>TRBV10-3|TRBD2|-|TRBJ2-2
CAINPGLAGVTGELFF
TGTGCCATCAACCCTGGACTAGCGGGAGTTACCGGGGAGCTGTTTTTT
>TRBV3-1/TRBV3-2|-|-|TRBJ1-1
CASSPSEVPQAFF
TGTGCCAGCAGCCCCTCTGAGGTCCCCCAAGCTTTCTTT
>TRBV24-1|-|-|TRBJ2-3
CATSGRGPRGDTQYF
TGTGCCACCAGTGGGAGGGGCCCCCGGGGAGATACGCAGTATTTT
>TRBV27|-|-|TRBJ1-5
CASSLRGNRVNQPQHF
TGTGCCAGCAGTTTGAGGGGAAATAGGGTCAATCAGCCCCAGCATTTT
>TRBV6-4|TRBD2|-|TRBJ2-1
CASSPTSGGENEQFF
TGTGCCAGCAGCCCAACTAGCGGAGGGGAGAATGAGCAGTTCTTC
>TRBV11-2|-|-|TRBJ2-7
CASSLDGGTASSYEQYF
TGTGCCAGCAGCTTAGATGGGGGGACAGCAAGCTCCTACGAGCAGTACTTC
>TRBV6-5|-|once|TRBJ2-7
CASSSIYEQYF
TGTGCCAGCAGTTCCATCTACGAGCAGTACTTC
>TRBV4-2|-|once|TRBJ1-2
CASSQDDRRNYGYTF
TGTGCCAGCAGCCAAGATGACAGGAGGAACTATGGCTACACCTTC
>TRBV7-8|-|-|TRBJ1-5
CASSLPGGSNQPQHF
TGTGCCAGCAGCCTACCCGGGGGTAGCAATCAGCCCCAGCATTTT
>TRBV10-1|-|-|TRBJ2-5
CASKITGQETQYF
TGCGCCAGCAAGATTACAGGTCAAGAGACCCAGTACTTC
>TRBV10-2|-|-|TRBJ1-3
CASSEGGPGNTIYF
TGCGCCAGCAGTGAGGGGGGGCCTGGAAACACCATATATTTT
>TRBV6-2/TRBV6-3|TRBD1|-|TRBJ1-2
CASSYSRGTANYGYTF
TGTGCCAGCAGTTACTCGAGAGGGACAGCTAACTATGGCTACACCTTC
>TRBV6-1|-|-|TRBJ2-7
CASSEVSRGEQYF
TGTGCCAGCAGTGAAGTGTCTCGGGGCGAGCAGTACTTC
>TRBV6-1|-|-|TRBJ1-5
CASSEGVGNQPQHF
TGTGCCAGCAGTGAAGGGGTGGGTAATCAGCCCCAGCATTTT
>TRBV6-5|-|-|TRBJ1-4
CASSLMGGPNEKLFF
TGTGCCAGCAGTCTAATGGGGGGACCAAATGAAAAACTGTTTTTT
>TRBV9|-|-|TRBJ2-2
CASRRGLSAGELFF
TGTGCCAGCAGGAGGGGGTTAAGCGCCGGGGAGCTGTTTTTT
>TRBV27|-|-|TRBJ2-2
CASSLTGVELFF
TGTGCCAGCAGTCTAACGGGAGTGGAGCTGTTTTTT
>TRBV28|TRBD1|-|TRBJ1-5
CASSLSGTGNQPQHF
TGTGCCAGCAGTTTATCTGGGACAGGGAATCAGCCCCAGCATTTT
>TRBV11-3|-|-|TRBJ1-1
CASSSHRGAGNTEAFF
TGTGCCAGCAGCTCGCACCGGGGGGCCGGGAACACTGAAGCTTTCTTT
>TRBV12-3/TRBV12-4|-|-|TRBJ1-3
CASSPDRNTIYF
TGTGCCAGCAGCCCAGACAGAAACACCATATATTTT
>TRBV3-1/TRBV3-2|-|-|TRBJ2-7
CASSQDYHYEQYF
TGTGCCAGCAGCCAGGATTACCACTACGAGCAGTACTTC
>TRBV2|TRBD1|-|TRBJ1-4
CASSTGGPEKLFF
TGTGCCAGCAGCACAGGGGGCCCTGAAAAACTGTTTTTT
>TRBV7-9|-|-|TRBJ2-7
CASSNRDHYREQYF
TGTGCCAGCAGCAACCGGGACCACTACAGGGAGCAGTACTTC
>TRBV29-1|-|-|TRBJ1-1
CSVEASSNTEAFF
TGCAGCGTTGAAGCCAGTTCGAACACTGAAGCTTTCTTT
>TRBV6-4|-|few|TRBJ2-2
CASSDSSDSTGELFF
TGTGCCAGCAGTGATAGCAGCGATAGCACCGGGGAGCTGTTTTTT
>TRBV6-5|TRBD2|-|TRBJ2-1
CASRTSGSNNEQFF
TGTGCCAGCAGGACTAGCGGGAGCAACAATGAGCAGTTCTTC
>TRBV5-4|-|-|TRBJ1-1
CASSLWAGTHEAFF
TGTGCCAGCAGCTTGTGGGCGGGCACTCATGAAGCTTTCTTT
>TRBV15|TRBD2|-|TRBJ2-1
CATSRRLAGDNEQFF
TGTGCCACCAGCAGGAGACTAGCGGGAGACAATGAGCAGTTCTTC
>TRBV19|-|-|TRBJ1-1
CASSQTLNTEAFF
TGTGCCAGTAGTCAGACACTTAACACTGAAGCTTTCTTT
>TRBV11-3|-|-|TRBJ1-1
CASSSDQGNTEAFF
TGTGCCAGCAGCTCGGACCAGGGGAACACTGAAGCTTTCTTT
>TRBV13|TRBD2|-|TRBJ2-2
CASSQPGLALTGELFF
TGTGCCAGCAGCCAACCGGGACTAGCGCTCACCGGGGAGCTGTTTTTT
>TRBV5-5|-|-|TRBJ2-1
CASSLRGLQYYNEQFF
TGTGCCAGCAGCTTGAGAGGACTACAGTACTACAATGAGCAGTTCTTC
>TRBV11-2|-|once|TRBJ1-3
CASSQAGFGNTIYF
TGTGCCAGCAGCCAGGCAGGGTTCGGAAACACCATATATTTT
>TRBV21-1|-|-|TRBJ2-1
CASSNKWGMDEQFF
TGTGCCAGCAGCAATAAGTGGGGGATGGATGAGCAGTTCTTC
>TRBV11-3|-|-|TRBJ1-2
CASPGHNYGYTF
TGTGCCAGCCCGGGACATAACTATGGCTACACCTTC
>TRBV5-1|-|once|TRBJ1-2
CASSLDSGYSYTF
TGCGCCAGCAGCTTGGATTCAGGATATAGCTACACCTTC
>TRBV7-9|-|once|TRBJ2-5
CASSHTGGEETQYF
TGTGCCAGCAGCCACACCGGAGGCGAAGAGACCCAGTACTTC
>TRBV6-5|-|-|TRBJ1-4
CASRRIANEKLFF
TGTGCCAGCAGACGTATAGCTAATGAAAAACTGTTTTTT
>TRBV7-9|-|-|TRBJ2-1
CASSSRTIDEQFF
TGTGCCAGCAGCTCACGGACTATTGATGAGCAGTTCTTC
>TRBV7-3|-|-|TRBJ2-1
CASSPQTASYNEQFF
TGTGCCAGCAGCCCCCAAACGGCCTCCTACAATGAGCAGTTCTTC
>TRBV6-5|TRBD1|-|TRBJ1-2
CASSYLRDRAGGYTF
TGTGCCAGCAGTTACCTCCGGGACAGGGCGGGGGGCTACACCTTC
>TRBV5-6|TRBD1|-|TRBJ1-5
CASSSDGTGNQPQHF
TGTGCCAGCAGCTCCGATGGGACAGGCAATCAGCCCCAGCATTTT
>TRBV7-3|TRBD2|-|TRBJ2-5
CASSKGLAGETQYF
TGTGCCAGCAGCAAGGGACTAGCCGGGGAGACCCAGTACTTC
>TRBV11-3|-|-|TRBJ1-5
CASSLAEGNQPQHF
TGTGCCAGCAGCTTAGCCGAGGGGAATCAGCCCCAGCATTTT
>TRBV21-1|-|-|TRBJ2-3
CAGLGADTQYF
TGTGCCGGGTTGGGGGCAGATACGCAGTATTTT
>TRBV30|-|few|TRBJ1-1
CAWSLGGTEAFF
TGTGCCTGGAGTCTGGGGGGCACTGAAGCTTTCTTT
>TRBV30|TRBD1|-|TRBJ1-2
CAWTRDRDGYTF
TGTGCCTGGACCCGGGACAGGGATGGCTACACCTTC
>TRBV6-6|-|-|TRBJ1-2
CASSYSGHNGYTF
TGTGCCAGCAGTTACTCAGGACACAATGGCTACACCTTC
>TRBV11-3|-|-|TRBJ1-3
CASVGGYENTIYF
TGTGCCAGCGTAGGTGGATACGAAAACACCATATATTTT